This is a list of T cell receptor beta chains from one sample in a study of response to subunit inactivated influenza vaccine. MiXCR, run by TCRdb on the RT-PCR reads, gives a single entry per CDR3 protein. Among hundreds of thousands of distinct CDR3 sequences, over 9% were seen once, and the ten largest hold approximately 10%. The same sample was also studied in work on T cells expressing NK-cell markers.

This specimen consisted of PBMCs from blood, obtained on the day of vaccination. These TCRs come from a man between 50 and 59 years old who received an inactivated influenza vaccine. Each CDR3 is given with its conserved first and last residue. A D gene is named only where the DNA matches it firmly. Clone size is given for some rows only: seen once, a few or many times, or a class if the clone is expanded.

CDR3nt,CDR3aa,len,abundance,j_gene,d_gene,v_gene
TGCAGTGCTAGATCCTGGACTAGCGACTCCTACGAGCAGTACTTC,CSARSWTSDSYEQYF,15,few,TRBJ2-7,TRBD2,TRBV20-1
TGTGCCAGCAGACGCCGGGACATGGGTCGGAACGAGCAGTACTTC,CASRRRDMGRNEQYF,15,.,TRBJ2-7,.,TRBV6-2/TRBV6-3
TGTGCCAGCAGCGAAAAACAGGGATCTTCCACTGAAGCTTTCTTT,CASSEKQGSSTEAFF,15,few,TRBJ1-1,.,TRBV9
TGTGCCAGCAGCCCGACAGGGGGTTACACTGAAGCTTTCTTT,CASSPTGGYTEAFF,14,many,TRBJ1-1,TRBD1,TRBV5-4
TGCAGTGCTAGCCCACAGCGGGGGGCCTACAATGAGCAGTTCTTC,CSASPQRGAYNEQFF,15,few,TRBJ2-1,TRBD2,TRBV20-1
TGTGCCAGCAGTCATGGACTAGTCAATGAGCAGTTCTTC,CASSHGLVNEQFF,13,few,TRBJ2-1,TRBD2,TRBV6-1
TGTGCCAGCACGAAAACCGGCAGGGTCAATCAGCCCCAGCATTTT,CASTKTGRVNQPQHF,15,few,TRBJ1-5,.,TRBV12-3/TRBV12-4
TGTGCCAGCAGCTTTGGGGGGGCGTTAGGTGCTTTCTTT,CASSFGGALGAFF,13,few,TRBJ1-1,.,TRBV5-6
TGCAGCGTTACTGACTCACAGGGTTTTGCTGAAGCTTTCTTT,CSVTDSQGFAEAFF,14,.,TRBJ1-1,.,TRBV29-1
TGTGCCAGCAGTCCCCACGGCGGGGAGCTGTTTTTT,CASSPHGGELFF,12,.,TRBJ2-2,.,TRBV12-3/TRBV12-4
TGTGCCAGCAGCTTAGCGAGACAGGGGGCCTGGGATGAGCAGTTCTTC,CASSLARQGAWDEQFF,16,.,TRBJ2-1,TRBD1,TRBV7-9
TGTGCCAGCAGTTTCGGGCGCTATCAAAGCACAGATACGCAGTATTTT,CASSFGRYQSTDTQYF,16,few,TRBJ2-3,.,TRBV6-5
TGTGCCAGCAGTACCCTGGGACAGGGTTATTCACCCCTCCACTTT,CASSTLGQGYSPLHF,15,.,TRBJ1-6,TRBD1,TRBV6-1
TGTGCCAGCAGGGTACAGAGTCGCTACGAGCAGTACTTC,CASRVQSRYEQYF,13,.,TRBJ2-7,.,TRBV6-1
TGTGCCAGCAGCTTGGCCACGGGGAGCTCCTACAATGAGCAGTTCTTC,CASSLATGSSYNEQFF,16,many,TRBJ2-1,.,TRBV5-4
TGTGCCAGCAGTTTTTACGTAGGGGGCATATACGAGCAGTACTTC,CASSFYVGGIYEQYF,15,many,TRBJ2-7,TRBD1,TRBV12-3/TRBV12-4
TGCAGCGTACAACGAGCGGGAGTAACAGATACGCAGTATTTT,CSVQRAGVTDTQYF,14,few,TRBJ2-3,TRBD2,TRBV29-1
TGTGCCAGCAGTCTAAGTGGGGCCAAAAACATTCAGTACTTC,CASSLSGAKNIQYF,14,.,TRBJ2-4,.,TRBV3-1
TGTGCCAGCAGCACAGACAGGGGAGCCTACAATGAGCAGTTCTTC,CASSTDRGAYNEQFF,15,.,TRBJ2-1,TRBD1,TRBV7-2
TGTGCCAGCAGTTACCGGGGCAACACAGATACGCAGTATTTT,CASSYRGNTDTQYF,14,once,TRBJ2-3,.,TRBV6-5
TGCAGTGCTAGAAGCCTTAGCGGGTCCCCCGGGAATGAGCAGTTCTTC,CSARSLSGSPGNEQFF,16,few,TRBJ2-1,TRBD2,TRBV20-1
TGTGCCAGCAGCGAAGCGGGGGGGAGCACAGATACGCAGTATTTT,CASSEAGGSTDTQYF,15,many,TRBJ2-3,TRBD2,TRBV12-3/TRBV12-4
TGCAGTGCTAGAGATATAGTATCTGGCACTGAAGCTTTCTTT,CSARDIVSGTEAFF,14,many,TRBJ1-1,.,TRBV20-1
TGTGCCAGCAGCCGAGGGGCGGGAGGAGAAGAGACCCAGTACTTC,CASSRGAGGEETQYF,15,many,TRBJ2-5,TRBD2,TRBV4-2
TGCGCCAGCAGTCACGACCGACCAACCTACTACGAGCAGTACTTC,CASSHDRPTYYEQYF,15,.,TRBJ2-7,.,TRBV10-2
TGCAGTGCTCCCACCGTGACTAACTATGGCTACACCTTC,CSAPTVTNYGYTF,13,.,TRBJ1-2,.,TRBV20-1
TGTGCCAGCACCAACAGGGTGGCAGATACGCAGTATTTT,CASTNRVADTQYF,13,.,TRBJ2-3,.,TRBV6-2/TRBV6-3
TGTGCCAGCAGCCCGACAGGGATTGAGCAGTTCTTC,CASSPTGIEQFF,12,few,TRBJ2-1,TRBD1,TRBV5-6
TGCAGTGCGTCCGGGACTAGCGTAGTCACAGATACGCAGTATTTT,CSASGTSVVTDTQYF,15,few,TRBJ2-3,TRBD2,TRBV20-1
TGTGCCAGCAGATGGGAGACAGGCGCCTACGAGCAGTACTTC,CASRWETGAYEQYF,14,few,TRBJ2-7,.,TRBV28
TGTGCCAGCAGCGGACACTTCTCTAACTATGGCTACACCTTC,CASSGHFSNYGYTF,14,.,TRBJ1-2,.,TRBV6-1
TGTGCCAGCAGCCAGTCACTAGCGGGAGTAGGGAATGAGCAGTTCTTC,CASSQSLAGVGNEQFF,16,.,TRBJ2-1,TRBD2,TRBV3-1
TGTGCCAGCAGCCGACGGACTAGCGGGAGCGGGGAGACCCAGTACTTC,CASSRRTSGSGETQYF,16,.,TRBJ2-5,TRBD2,TRBV7-2
TGTGCCAGCAAGTGGGGCGCTGGCTCTGAAGCTTTCTTT,CASKWGAGSEAFF,13,.,TRBJ1-1,.,TRBV28
TGCGCCAGCAGCTTGTCGACTAGCGGGACCACCGGGGAGCTGTTTTTT,CASSLSTSGTTGELFF,16,many,TRBJ2-2,TRBD2,TRBV5-1
TGTGCCAGCAACTTAGAGGGGGCCTACGAGCAGTACTTC,CASNLEGAYEQYF,13,.,TRBJ2-7,.,TRBV7-2
TGTGCTAGCAGCAGAGAGAATACAGATACGCAGTATTTT,CASSRENTDTQYF,13,many,TRBJ2-3,.,TRBV7-7
TGTGCCAGTTTTGGCCCCGGACAGGGTTCCTACGAGCAGTACTTC,CASFGPGQGSYEQYF,15,few,TRBJ2-7,TRBD1,TRBV6-2/TRBV6-3
TGCAGTGCCCGGAGGGGATCCAGCAATCAGCCCCAGCATTTT,CSARRGSSNQPQHF,14,many,TRBJ1-5,.,TRBV20-1
TGCAGTGCTAGAGATCCGCCCCGGGCTAGCGGGAGCCTTACAGATACGCAGTATTTT,CSARDPPRASGSLTDTQYF,19,few,TRBJ2-3,TRBD2,TRBV20-1
TGTGCCAGCAGAAAACAGAAGGAGACCCAGTACTTC,CASRKQKETQYF,12,.,TRBJ2-5,.,TRBV7-2
TGCGCCAGCAGCTTGGCCGGGGCTAGCGGAACCTACAATGAGCAGTTCTTC,CASSLAGASGTYNEQFF,17,.,TRBJ2-1,TRBD2,TRBV5-1
TGTGCCATCAGTCGCCATTCGGACGGTTCCTACGAGCAGTACTTC,CAISRHSDGSYEQYF,15,.,TRBJ2-7,.,TRBV10-3
TGTGCCAGCAGCTGGCAGGGGGATCAGCCCCAGCATTTT,CASSWQGDQPQHF,13,.,TRBJ1-5,TRBD1,TRBV27
TGTGCCACCAGCAGAGCAGGCAGTTTACGGCCCCAGCATTTT,CATSRAGSLRPQHF,14,.,TRBJ1-5,.,TRBV15